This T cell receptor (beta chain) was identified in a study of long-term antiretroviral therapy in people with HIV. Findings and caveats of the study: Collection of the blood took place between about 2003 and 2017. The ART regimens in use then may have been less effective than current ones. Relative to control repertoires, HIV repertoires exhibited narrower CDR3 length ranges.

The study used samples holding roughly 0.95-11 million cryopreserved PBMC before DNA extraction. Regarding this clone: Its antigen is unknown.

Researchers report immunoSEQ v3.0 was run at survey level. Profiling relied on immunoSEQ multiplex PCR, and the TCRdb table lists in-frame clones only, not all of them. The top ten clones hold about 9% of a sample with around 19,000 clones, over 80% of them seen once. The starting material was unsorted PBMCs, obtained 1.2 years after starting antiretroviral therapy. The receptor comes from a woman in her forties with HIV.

CDR3 nucleotide sequence: TGTGCCAGCAGCTCACAGAGGATCCAAGAGACCCAGTACTTC. Its translation: CASSSQRIQETQYF. V usage is TRBV7-9 and J usage is TRBJ2-5; D uncertain. V was pared by 4 bases and J by 1 base, with 10 bases between. The CDR3 runs 14 residues. CDR1 and CDR2 (germline): SEHNR, FQNEAQ (reference sequence).